These 23 T cell receptor beta chains originate from one sample sequenced in a study of blood T cell repertoires in COVID-19. The method was immunoSEQ multiplex PCR; TCRdb's version includes in-frame clones alone and lacks a portion of them. Found here are 150,000 or so clones, roughly 78% of them singletons; the top ten hold roughly 15%. The sample was peripheral blood. The receptors shown here come from a human donor with acute or convalescent COVID-19. The donor label of this sample is uncertain.

CDR3 amino acids: CASSQVGAYSYNSPLHF. The CDR3 coding sequence is TGCGCCAGCAGCCAAGTAGGGGCCTACTCCTATAATTCACCCCTCCACTTT. V is TRBV4-1 and J is TRBJ1-6; D perhaps matches TRBD1 (5 bases). Trimming cost V 1 base and J 0 bases, with 10 bases left between them. CDR1 and CDR2 (germline): MGHRA, YSYEKL. CDR3 length equals 17 residues.

The chain uses TRBV10-3 and TRBJ2-1; possible D gene TRBD2, 5 bases. Germline V gene sequence: CDR1 ENHRY, CDR2 SYGVKD. V was cut by 2 bases and J by 6 bases, with 11 bases left in between. There are 14 residues in the CDR3. DNA of the CDR3: TGTGCCATCAGTGAGCCGGGGTCGGGCAATGAGCAGTTCTTC. It specifies CAISEPGSGNEQFF.

CDR3 loop: CASSLDGTGGQTQYF. The CDR3 nucleotides are TGCGCCAGCAGCTTGGACGGGACAGGGGGCCAGACCCAGTACTTC. This rearrangement joins TRBV5-1 to TRBJ2-5; 12 bases are a match to TRBD1. CDR3 length: 15 residues. Germline CDR1 is SGHRS and CDR2 is YFSETQ. The junction had 3 bases not matched to a gene; V was cut back by 0 bases and J by 6 bases.

Comments on this clone: Different DNA sequences within this sample yield the same CDR3. This chain uses TRBV4-1 with TRBJ2-7, with 9 positions matching TRBD1. Germline V CDR1 and CDR2: MGHRA, YSYEKL. The junction had 5 bases not matched to a gene; V was cut back by 1 base and J by 4 bases. The CDR3 runs to 15 residues. The CDR3 sequence: CASSQGTGDRYEQYF. The CDR3 bases are TGCGCCAGCAGCCAAGGGACAGGGGACAGATACGAGCAGTACTTC.

This chain connects TRBV18 to TRBJ2-7; the D gene is possibly TRBD2 (5 bases). Looked up from germline, CDR1 is KGHSH and CDR2 is LQKENI. Trimming cost V 0 bases and J 6 bases, with 9 bases left between them. CDR3 size: 13 residues. The CDR3: CASSPPSGSEQYF. DNA for the CDR3: TGTGCCAGCTCACCACCGTCGGGGAGCGAGCAGTACTTC.

The chain links TRBV5-6 to TRBJ1-2; 8 nucleotides align to TRBD1. After removal of 0 bases from V and 8 bases from J, the junction contained 6 bases not matched to a gene. CDR1 is SGHDT, CDR2 YYEEEE, per germline. This CDR3 has 14 residues. CDR3 region: CASSLGTGTKGYTF. In DNA, the CDR3 is TGTGCCAGCAGCTTGGGGACAGGGACGAAGGGCTACACCTTC.

This clone was counted many times. This chain joins TRBV19 and TRBJ2-3; 7 nucleotides line up with TRBD1. Per germline, CDR1 LNHDA and CDR2 SQIVND (reference sequence). This CDR3 spans 14 amino acids. V was clipped by 4 bases and J by 4 bases; unmatched bases: 5. The DNA for the CDR3 is TGTGCCAGTAGTAGGGGACAGCCGTCAGATACGCAGTATTTT. Translating it yields CASSRGQPSDTQYF. Drawing the rest from reference TRBV19 and TRBJ2-3, the complete variable domain is DGGITQSPKYLFRKEGQNVTLSCEQNLNHDAMYWYRQDPGQGLRLIYYSQIVNDFQKGDIAEGYSVSREKKESFPLTVTSAQKNPTAFYLCASSRGQPSDTQYFGPGTRLTVL.

Ten or more counts support this clone. The gene calls are TRBV29-1 and TRBJ1-1; TRBD1 aligns across 11 bases. With V trimmed by 6 bases and J by 5 bases, 8 bases remained unmatched. The CDR3 runs to 14 residues. The germline gives CDR1 SQVTM, CDR2 ANQGSEA. The CDR3 DNA reads as TGCAGCGTGTACGGACAGGGGGCTTGGACTGAAGCTTTCTTT. Translation gives CSVYGQGAWTEAFF.

The chain uses TRBV7-9 and TRBJ1-1; 7 nucleotides match TRBD1. This CDR3 region has 16 residues. Trimming cost V 4 bases and J 5 bases; bases outside gene matches: 13. Germline V lookup: CDR1 SEHNR, CDR2 FQNEAQ (reference sequence). CDR3 DNA: TGTGCCAGCAGCTGGGGGGACAGTTGGGGTCCAACTGAAGCTTTCTTT. As protein: CASSWGDSWGPTEAFF.

The chain joins TRBV9 to TRBJ1-3; no clear D gene. There are 14 residues in the CDR3. Trimming shortened V by 2 bases and J by 8 bases, and 14 bases separated the two germline ends. Germline lookup yields CDR1 SGDLS and CDR2 YYNGEE. The DNA of the CDR3 is TGTGCCAGCAGCGTGGACCCTCAGGAGGACACCATATATTTT. It translates to CASSVDPQEDTIYF.

This chain connects TRBV6-2 or TRBV6-3 to TRBJ2-5; no reliable D call. V dropped 3 bases and J dropped 5 bases, with 4 bases sitting between them. In germline, CDR1 is MNHEY, CDR2 SVGEGT. The CDR3 is 11 residues long. The chain's CDR3 is CASSYPETQYF. In DNA, the CDR3 is TGTGCCAGCAGTTATCCGGAGACCCAGTACTTC.

This chain uses TRBV10-3 with TRBJ1-4; possible D gene TRBD1, 6 bases. The CDR3 spans 16 residues. Germline CDR1 and CDR2: ENHRY and SYGVKD. V gave up 0 bases and J gave up 2 bases, with 10 bases separating them. In nucleotides, the CDR3 is TGTGCCATCAGTGAGTCGGCAGGGGCGACTAATGAAAAACTGTTTTTT. As protein: CAISESAGATNEKLFF.

The V call is TRBV27, the J call TRBJ1-2; D call uncertain. Germline V gives CDR1 MNHEY, CDR2 SMNVEV (reference sequence). This CDR3 comprises 14 residues. V shed 4 bases and J shed 2 bases, with 11 bases lying between them. CDR3 coding DNA: TGTGCCAGCAGTTCCCGCAGTTACAACTATGGCTACACCTTC. As protein: CASSSRSYNYGYTF.

V gene TRBV30 combines with J gene TRBJ1-6; maybe TRBD1 (6 bases). CDR1 and CDR2 from the germline V gene are GTSNPN and SVGIG (reference sequence). CDR3 length: 14 residues. The ends were cut back, 1 base at V and 9 bases at J, with 13 bases in the middle. CDR3 in amino acids: CAWSAGAVGSPLHF. The DNA of the CDR3 is TGTGCCTGGAGTGCAGGGGCTGTAGGTTCACCCCTCCACTTT.

The rearrangement uses TRBV15 and TRBJ1-2, with D hard to call. This CDR3 has 14 residues. V gave up 3 bases and J gave up 4 bases, with 12 bases separating them. Germline V lookup: CDR1 LNHNV, CDR2 YYDKDF (reference sequence). CDR3 in amino acids: CATSSPPGTYGYTF. The CDR3 DNA sequence: TGTGCCACCAGCAGCCCACCGGGAACCTATGGCTACACCTTC.

This clone was seen a handful of times. The genes are TRBV7-8 and TRBJ2-1; possibly TRBD1 for D (6 bases). Germline assignment: CDR1 SGHVS and CDR2 FQNEAQ. V gave up 5 bases and J gave up 3 bases, with 17 bases separating them. CDR3 size: 16 residues. The CDR3 loop reads CASSQLEGRGYNEQFF. The CDR3 coding sequence is TGTGCCAGCAGCCAGCTCGAAGGCAGGGGCTACAATGAGCAGTTCTTC.

The sample holds a few counts of this clone. The genes are TRBV4-3 and TRBJ2-3; 9 positions agree with TRBD1. CDR3 size: 16 residues. Germline loops: CDR1 LGHNA, CDR2 YSLEER. The junction had 7 bases not matched to a gene; V was cut back by 2 bases and J by 4 bases. The CDR3 loop is CASSQYRQGGADTQYF. The CDR3 nucleotides read TGCGCCAGCAGCCAATATAGACAGGGGGGCGCAGATACGCAGTATTTT.

V usage is TRBV4-3 and J usage is TRBJ1-6; a weak D match, TRBD1 (5 bases). The CDR3 loop spans 17 amino acids. Germline values: CDR1 LGHNA, CDR2 YSLEER. Trimming removed 0 bases at V and 5 bases at J, with 14 bases between. Here the CDR3 DNA reads TGCGCCAGCAGCCAAGATCGGAGACAGCCCCATAATTCACCCCTCCACTTT. Amino acids: CASSQDRRQPHNSPLHF.

This clone is hyperexpanded by share. This chain joins TRBV7-9 and TRBJ2-7; D is possibly TRBD1 (6 bases). Germline CDR1 is SEHNR and CDR2 is FQNEAQ (reference sequence). This CDR3 has 15 residues. V shed 3 bases and J shed 5 bases, with 17 bases lying between them. CDR3 nucleotides: TGTGCCAGCAGCTTTGGGTGGGGGCCTTCGGACGAGCAGTACTTC. Translation: CASSFGWGPSDEQYF. The full variable domain, with the rest looked up from reference TRBV7-9 and TRBJ2-7, is DTGVSQNPRHKITKRGQNVTFRCDPISEHNRLYWYRQTLGQGPEFLTYFQNEAQLEKSRLLSDRFSAERPKGSFSTLEIQRTEQGDSAMYLCASSFGWGPSDEQYFGPGTRLTVT.

This clone is a singleton in its sample. CDR3 bases: TGTGCCATCAGTGCCCAGGGGGCAGGGACCGGGGAGCTGTTTTTT. Encoded protein: CAISAQGAGTGELFF. This sequence joins TRBV10-3 and TRBJ2-2; 8 bases are a match to TRBD1. The CDR3 consists of 15 residues. V lost 4 bases to trimming and J lost 5 bases; unmatched junction nucleotides: 6. In germline, CDR1 is ENHRY, CDR2 SYGVKD.

This chain connects TRBV18 to TRBJ2-1, with a tentative D call TRBD1 (7 bases). The CDR3 has 15 amino acids. V dropped 4 bases and J dropped 0 bases, with 10 bases sitting between them. In germline, CDR1 is KGHSH, CDR2 LQKENI. CDR3 loop: CASSRQGGSYNEQFF. As DNA, the CDR3 is TGTGCCAGCTCACGACAGGGAGGCTCCTACAATGAGCAGTTCTTC.

V usage is TRBV5-4 and J usage is TRBJ2-3; the match to TRBD2 covers 10 bases. This CDR3 has 16 residues. The V gene's germline CDR1 is SGHNT and CDR2 YYREEE (reference sequence). After removal of 3 bases from V and 0 bases from J, the junction contained 4 bases not matched to a gene. DNA of the CDR3: TGTGCCAGCAGCTCCCAGCGGGGGGGCAGCACAGATACGCAGTATTTT. Translating it yields CASSSQRGGSTDTQYF. The whole variable domain, remainder taken from reference TRBV5-4 and TRBJ2-3, is ETGVTQSPTHLIKTRGQQVTLRCSSQSGHNTVSWYQQALGQGPQFIFQYYREEENGRGNFPPRFSGLQFPNYSSELNVNALELDDSALYLCASSSQRGGSTDTQYFGPGTRLTVL.

The chain uses TRBV5-1 and TRBJ2-7; a possible D gene is TRBD1 (7 bases). The V gene's germline CDR1 is SGHRS and CDR2 YFSETQ. With 0 bases removed from V and 6 bases from J, the gap between germline ends came to 16 bases. This CDR3 contains 15 residues. Here the CDR3 reads CASSLDDRDSGEQYF. CDR3 nucleotide sequence: TGCGCCAGCAGCTTGGATGACAGGGACTCCGGCGAGCAGTACTTC.